A selection of T cell receptor beta chains follows, all from one sample in a study of T and B cells in COVID-19 patients. TCRdb passed the multiplex PCR reads through MiXCR, listing each CDR3 protein once. The sample records 20,000 to 25,000 distinct CDR3 sequences, around 30% being singletons. The sample taken for sequencing was blood. All receptors come from a human donor who had recovered from COVID-19. Both conserved end residues are part of each CDR3. The order of the fields is V gene, J gene, CDR3 length, CDR3 protein.

TRBV19	TRBJ2-7	14	CASSSSGISGEQYF
TRBV7-2	TRBJ2-7	16	CASSLVGSDSSYEQYF
TRBV29-1	TRBJ2-1	11	CSTQGGNEQFF
TRBV5-1	TRBJ2-1	12	CASGQNYNEQFF
TRBV18	TRBJ2-1	20	CASSPPPGLAGGLSYNEQFF
TRBV15	TRBJ2-5	14	CATSRVQQQETQYF
TRBV5-4	TRBJ1-2	14	CASSLLTDVYGYTF
TRBV5-1	TRBJ2-6	15	CASRKIISGANVLTF
TRBV30	TRBJ1-2	12	CAWGQWGYGYTF
TRBV6-5	TRBJ1-6	13	CASRTGADSPLHF
TRBV6-6	TRBJ2-7	16	CASRPLASGSTYEQYF
TRBV6-6	TRBJ2-1	15	CASTPWGGAYNEQFF
TRBV7-6	TRBJ2-2	16	CASSPGTSGAHGELFF